These T cell receptor beta chains were read from a single sample in a study of identical twins. TCRdb analysed the 5' RACE reads with MiXCR anew, one entry per CDR3 protein. Found here are around 1.7 million distinct CDR3 sequences, 25% to 35% of them singletons; the top ten hold under 0.35%. Specimen: cord blood. These receptors were taken from a newborn girl in good health. Each CDR3 is given with its conserved first and last residue. The order of the fields is CDR3 length, clone size, V gene, D gene, J gene, CDR3 protein, CDR3 DNA. D genes are given only for firm matches. Clone size is not always given. Where it is, it says once, few, many or a class for expanded clones.

cdr3_length: 15; clone_size: .; v_call: TRBV12-3/TRBV12-4; d_call: .; j_call: TRBJ2-1; cdr3_aa: CASSFGGEALNAQFF; cdr3_nt: TGTGCCAGCAGTTTTGGAGGGGAGGCCCTCAATGCGCAGTTCTTC
cdr3_length: 14; clone_size: many; v_call: TRBV29-1; d_call: .; j_call: TRBJ1-5; cdr3_aa: CSVDLSGRHQPQHF; cdr3_nt: TGCAGCGTTGACCTATCAGGAAGGCATCAGCCCCAGCATTTT
cdr3_length: 19; clone_size: few; v_call: TRBV11-2; d_call: TRBD2; j_call: TRBJ2-5; cdr3_aa: CASSLRVGGLAGAQETQYF; cdr3_nt: TGTGCCAGCAGCTTAAGAGTAGGAGGACTAGCGGGGGCCCAAGAGACCCAGTACTTC
cdr3_length: 15; clone_size: once; v_call: TRBV12-3/TRBV12-4; d_call: .; j_call: TRBJ2-2; cdr3_aa: CASSLDGLSTRELFF; cdr3_nt: TGTGCCAGCAGTTTAGACGGACTGTCCACCCGGGAGCTGTTTTTT
cdr3_length: 15; clone_size: .; v_call: TRBV7-2; d_call: TRBD2; j_call: TRBJ2-1; cdr3_aa: CASSFSGVGYNEQFF; cdr3_nt: TGTGCCAGCAGCTTTAGCGGGGTCGGCTACAATGAGCAGTTCTTC
cdr3_length: 11; clone_size: .; v_call: TRBV29-1; d_call: .; j_call: TRBJ2-1; cdr3_aa: CNVAYRHEQFF; cdr3_nt: TGCAACGTTGCGTACCGCCATGAGCAGTTCTTC
cdr3_length: 13; clone_size: many; v_call: TRBV3-1; d_call: .; j_call: TRBJ2-3; cdr3_aa: CASSQGPTINRYF; cdr3_nt: TGTGCCAGCAGCCAAGGTCCGACTATTAATCGGTATTTT
cdr3_length: 16; clone_size: .; v_call: TRBV2; d_call: .; j_call: TRBJ1-5; cdr3_aa: CASSSRGTASNQPQHF; cdr3_nt: TGTGCCAGCAGTTCCCGAGGGACGGCCAGCAATCAGCCCCAGCATTTT
cdr3_length: 12; clone_size: .; v_call: TRBV20-1; d_call: .; j_call: TRBJ1-2; cdr3_aa: CSARRVDYGYTF; cdr3_nt: TGCAGTGCTAGACGCGTGGACTATGGCTACACCTTC
cdr3_length: 16; clone_size: few; v_call: TRBV7-8; d_call: TRBD2; j_call: TRBJ2-3; cdr3_aa: CASSPRTSGLVMTQYF; cdr3_nt: TGTGCCAGCAGCCCGAGGACTAGCGGCCTCGTGATGACGCAGTATTTT
cdr3_length: 16; clone_size: .; v_call: TRBV7-2; d_call: TRBD1; j_call: TRBJ1-5; cdr3_aa: CASSLSAGQGGQPQHF; cdr3_nt: TGCGCCAGCAGCTTATCAGCGGGACAGGGCGGACAGCCCCAGCATTTT
cdr3_length: 14; clone_size: .; v_call: TRBV20-1; d_call: TRBD2; j_call: TRBJ2-3; cdr3_aa: CSATKTSGTDTQYF; cdr3_nt: TGCAGTGCTACCAAGACTAGCGGCACAGATACGCAGTATTTT
cdr3_length: 14; clone_size: few; v_call: TRBV20-1; d_call: TRBD2; j_call: TRBJ2-7; cdr3_aa: CSARAGGGPQEQYF; cdr3_nt: TGCAGTGCTAGAGCGGGGGGGGGCCCTCAAGAGCAGTACTTC
cdr3_length: 15; clone_size: few; v_call: TRBV29-1; d_call: TRBD1; j_call: TRBJ2-5; cdr3_aa: CSVDADRGGRETQYF; cdr3_nt: TGCAGCGTTGATGCCGACAGGGGTGGGCGAGAGACCCAGTACTTC